The 2 T cell receptor beta chains listed next were all sequenced from one sample in a study of blood T cell repertoires in COVID-19. The method was immunoSEQ multiplex PCR; TCRdb's version includes in-frame clones alone and lacks a portion of them. The sample holds about 240,000 clones, around 83% seen once. The sequencing input was peripheral blood. The receptors here all came from a woman under 30 with acute or convalescent COVID-19.

The chain couples TRBV29-1 to TRBJ1-2; TRBD1 aligns across 9 bases. The CDR3 totals 12 residues. V lost 1 base and J lost 8; bases outside the gene matches: 2. Germline V CDR1 and CDR2: SQVTM, ANQGSEA. CDR3: CSVEGTGDGYTF. CDR3 DNA sequence: TGCAGCGTTGAAGGGACAGGGGACGGCTACACCTTC.

The rearrangement links TRBV7-2 to TRBJ1-5; D ambiguous. The germline V gene has CDR1 SGHTA and CDR2 FQGNSA. Between the trimmed V and J ends, which lost 4 bases and 2 bases, there was a span of 9 bases. There are 14 residues in the CDR3. The CDR3 coding sequence is TGTGCCAGCAGCTCGGGAGCCCGCAATCAGCCCCAGCATTTT. Translation: CASSSGARNQPQHF. Full variable domain (outside the CDR3, taken from reference TRBV7-2 and TRBJ1-5): GAGVSQSPSNKVTEKGKDVELRCDPISGHTALYWYRQSLGQGLEFLIYFQGNSAPDKSGLPSDRFSAERTGGSVSTLTIQRTQQEDSAVYLCASSSGARNQPQHFGDGTRLSIL.